These 10 T cell receptor beta chains share one sample of origin, sequenced in a study of glioma-infiltrating T cells after dendritic cell vaccination (dated by TCRdb to between 2015 and 2016). Library preparation employed the immunoSEQ multiplex PCR assay. Not all clones reach the TCRdb copy of this immuneACCESS table, which keeps in-frame sequences only. Checked studies attribute under half of the gap to unresolved V genes and leave the rest unexplained. This sample lists around 97,000 clones; roughly 76% were detected once. The top ten clonotypes cover approximately 12% of the sample. The input for sequencing was blood, taken before dendritic cell vaccination. Receptors were obtained from a human donor with glioblastoma.

The chain uses TRBV30 and TRBJ2-7, with 7 bases fitting TRBD2. The J segment lost 6 bases and the V segment lost 8 bases, leaving 10 bases of the junction unmatched. In germline, CDR1 is GTSNPN, CDR2 SVGIG (reference sequence). The CDR3 spans 12 residues. The CDR3 DNA reads as TGTGCCACCTCGGGGGGTAGAGGCGAGCAGTACTTC. This sequence encodes CATSGGRGEQYF.

The chain uses TRBV7-9 and TRBJ2-7; maybe TRBD1 (5 bases). CDR3 length: 15 amino acids. V was shortened by 0 bases and J by 3 bases, with 12 bases between the two germline ends. Germline CDR1 and CDR2: SEHNR and FQNEAQ (reference sequence). The CDR3 sequence is CASSLAPDTGYEQYF. In nucleotides, the CDR3 is TGTGCCAGCAGCTTAGCCCCGGACACGGGCTACGAGCAGTACTTC.

The CDR3 sequence: CASRGLGAKDTEAFF. The CDR3 DNA sequence: TGTGCCAGCCGTGGTTTGGGGGCTAAGGACACTGAAGCTTTCTTT. The chain links TRBV18 to TRBJ1-1; D is perhaps TRBD1 (6 bases). Germline CDR1 KGHSH, CDR2 LQKENI. V was cut by 8 bases and J by 3 bases, with 19 bases left in between. The CDR3 is 15 amino acids. Supplemented by reference TRBV18 and TRBJ1-1, the full variable domain reads NAGVMQNPRHLVRRRGQEARLRCSPMKGHSHVYWYRQLPEEGLKFMVYLQKENIIDESGMPKERFSAEFPKEGPSILRIQQVVRGDSAAYFCASRGLGAKDTEAFFGQGTRLTVV.

On this clone itself: Since no conserved phenylalanine or tryptophan closes the CDR3, a read error is the likely cause. The DNA is left out, because the CDR3 cannot be placed on it with certainty; the CDR3 is given as TCRdb lists it. The chain is built from TRBV18 and TRBJ1-1; the table names TRBD1, a call not compared with the DNA. The CDR3 length is 12 residues, termini included. CDR1 is KGHSH, CDR2 LQKENI, per germline. CDR3 loop: CASSPIRDTRIS.

This clone was observed a few times. The chain joins TRBV5-5 to TRBJ1-2; no reliable D call. The V gene's germline CDR1 is SGHKS and CDR2 YYEKEE (reference sequence). This CDR3 region has 13 residues. V was shortened by 5 bases and J by 8 bases, with 16 bases between the two germline ends. CDR3 residues: CASRLADASGYTF. CDR3 coding DNA: TGTGCCAGCAGACTAGCCGACGCTTCGGGCTACACCTTC.

This chain connects TRBV7-9 to TRBJ2-7; D may be TRBD1 (6 bases). CDR1 is SEHNR and CDR2 is FQNEAQ in the germline V gene (reference sequence). The V and J ends lost 1 base and 2 bases respectively, with 12 bases between them. CDR3 size: 15 residues. Written as DNA, the CDR3 is TGTGCCAGCAGCTTAGAGGGGGTCAGCACCTACGAGCAGTACTTC. It translates to CASSLEGVSTYEQYF.

Remarks on this clone: One junction end disagrees with the germline gene, perhaps due to a read error. The rearrangement links TRBV7-9 to TRBJ1-1, with 9 positions matching TRBD1. Looked up from germline, CDR1 is SEHNR and CDR2 is FQNEAQ (reference sequence). This CDR3 has 13 residues. The chain's CDR3 is CASSLEHGTGYYF. CDR3 DNA sequence: TGTGCCAGCAGCTTAGAACATGGGACAGGGTATTACTTT.

The V gene is TRBV4-3, the J gene TRBJ1-1; tentatively, D is TRBD1 (5 bases). Germline loops: CDR1 LGHNA, CDR2 YSLEER. The CDR3 length is 14 residues. The V gene lost 3 bases and the J gene lost 7 bases, with 15 bases spanning the gap. CDR3 loop: CASSHKPQGGEAFF. Here the CDR3 DNA reads TGCGCCAGCAGCCATAAGCCCCAGGGCGGTGAAGCTTTCTTT.

This clone is a singleton in its sample. The sample contains more than one DNA sequence encoding this CDR3. This chain links TRBV4-1 with TRBJ2-3; TRBD1 aligns across 8 bases. V was clipped by 3 bases and J by 0 bases; unmatched bases: 2. Germline loops: CDR1 MGHRA, CDR2 YSYEKL. The CDR3 covers 15 residues. Written as DNA, the CDR3 is TGCGCCAGCAGCCAGGCAGGGGGCAGCACAGATACGCAGTATTTT. Protein product: CASSQAGGSTDTQYF.

The chain joins TRBV30 to TRBJ2-3, with a tentative D call TRBD2 (5 bases). Germline V gene lookup returns CDR1 GTSNPN and CDR2 SVGIG (reference sequence). This CDR3 has 14 amino acids. Trimming removed 4 bases from V and 2 bases from J, with 13 bases in between. The CDR3 protein is CAWTPRGITDTQYF. The DNA for the CDR3 is TGTGCCTGGACCCCAAGAGGGATCACAGATACGCAGTATTTT.